The 13 T cell receptor beta chains in this list originate from one sample, sequenced in a study of STAT5B mutations in CD4+ large granular lymphocyte leukemia. Produced via immunoSEQ multiplex PCR; TCRdb's table is partial and in-frame only. The sample records 30,000 to 40,000 clones, 70% to 90% being singletons. The sequencing input was CD4+ T cells from blood buffy coats. The receptors stem from a human donor in good health.

The genes are TRBV7-3 and TRBJ2-1; 8 positions agree with TRBD1. In germline, CDR1 is SGHTA, CDR2 FQGTGA. V shed 5 bases, J shed 0 bases, and the junction held 3 bases outside the gene matches. The CDR3 runs 15 residues. The CDR3 nucleotides read TGTGCCAGCAGCCTAGGACAGGGCTCCTACAATGAGCAGTTCTTC. This sequence encodes CASSLGQGSYNEQFF.

V usage is TRBV19 and J usage is TRBJ1-2, with no clear D. The CDR3 has 13 amino acids. Germline V gives CDR1 LNHDA, CDR2 SQIVND (reference sequence). Trimming pared 3 bases from V and 2 bases from J, leaving 7 bases between. The CDR3 loop is CASSMWENYGYTF. CDR3 nucleotide sequence: TGTGCCAGTAGTATGTGGGAGAACTATGGCTACACCTTC.

V is TRBV4-3 and J is TRBJ2-3, with D possibly TRBD1 on 6 matching bases. CDR1 and CDR2 from the germline V gene are LGHNA and YSLEER. This CDR3 has 17 residues. Trimming left V 0 bases short and J 0 bases short, with 13 bases between. The CDR3 spells CASSQDRGTASTDTQYF. The CDR3 region has the DNA TGCGCCAGCAGCCAAGATAGGGGGACGGCTAGCACAGATACGCAGTATTTT.

This clone was picked up one time. The chain carries TRBV6-1 and TRBJ2-3; TRBD1 might be the D (6 bases). Between the trimmed V and J ends, which lost 3 bases and 2 bases, there was a span of 15 bases. The germline V gene has CDR1 MNHNS and CDR2 SASEGT. This CDR3 has 16 residues. Written as DNA, the CDR3 is TGTGCCAGCAGTGATAAGATCCAGGGGCTCACAGATACGCAGTATTTT. Translated: CASSDKIQGLTDTQYF.

The chain links TRBV7-8 to TRBJ2-6; 7 bases fit TRBD1. Trimming at V came to 5 bases and at J to 0 bases, leaving 10 bases not matched to a gene. This CDR3 spans 18 amino acids. The germline V gene encodes CDR1 SGHVS and CDR2 FQNEAQ. The CDR3 DNA follows: TGTGCCAGCAGCAACCGGGACAGACCCTTCTCTGGGGCCAACGTCCTGACTTTC. Its translation is CASSNRDRPFSGANVLTF.

The chain recombines TRBV27 with TRBJ2-4; 9 nucleotides line up with TRBD1. This CDR3 spans 14 amino acids. Germline V CDR1 and CDR2: MNHEY, SMNVEV (reference sequence). Losses at the gene ends were 5 bases for V and 3 bases for J; bases not matched to a gene: 2. The CDR3 reads CASSPGQGKNIQYF. The CDR3 nucleotides are TGTGCCAGCAGTCCGGGACAGGGCAAAAACATTCAGTACTTC.

The genes are TRBV2 and TRBJ2-2, with a tentative D call TRBD2 (6 bases). The CDR3 spans 15 residues. Trimming removed 2 bases from V and 0 bases from J, with 7 bases in between. The V gene's germline CDR1 is SNHLY and CDR2 FYNNEI. The CDR3 nucleotides are TGTGCCAGCAGTGAACGGGGGACGAACACCGGGGAGCTGTTTTTT. It is translated as CASSERGTNTGELFF. The complete variable domain, with remaining parts taken from reference TRBV2 and TRBJ2-2, reads EPEVTQTPSHQVTQMGQEVILRCVPISNHLYFYWYRQILGQKVEFLVSFYNNEISEKSEIFDDQFSVERPDGSNFTLKIRSTKLEDSAMYFCASSERGTNTGELFFGEGSRLTVL.

The CDR3 DNA reads TGTGCCAGCAGCCAGGACTCCCAGTCCTACAATGAGCAGTTCTTC. This translates into CASSQDSQSYNEQFF. The rearrangement uses TRBV11-3 and TRBJ2-1; D might be TRBD2 (5 bases). In germline, CDR1 is SGHNT, CDR2 YENEEA. This CDR3 comprises 15 residues. Trimming cost V 5 bases and J 1 base, with 12 bases left between them.

This sequence joins TRBV2 and TRBJ1-3; D might be TRBD1 (5 bases). This CDR3 has 13 residues. Germline V gene sequence: CDR1 SNHLY, CDR2 FYNNEI. V gave up 3 bases and J gave up 9 bases, with 12 bases separating them. The CDR3 coding sequence is TGTGCCAGCAGTGACGGGGGAGGAGGCACCATATATTTT. It is translated as CASSDGGGGTIYF. Combining the CDR3 with reference TRBV2 and TRBJ1-3 gives the whole variable domain EPEVTQTPSHQVTQMGQEVILRCVPISNHLYFYWYRQILGQKVEFLVSFYNNEISEKSEIFDDQFSVERPDGSNFTLKIRSTKLEDSAMYFCASSDGGGGTIYFGEGSWLTVV.

The gene calls are TRBV6-6 and TRBJ1-2, with TRBD1 as a possible D gene (5 bases). This CDR3 contains 13 residues. Germline lookup yields CDR1 MNHNY and CDR2 SVGAGI (reference sequence). V lost 6 bases and J 2 bases, leaving 10 bases between the germline ends. CDR3 residues: CASRGGTNYGYTF. CDR3 sequence (DNA): TGTGCCAGCAGGGGGGGTACCAACTATGGCTACACCTTC.

The rearrangement links TRBV4-1 to TRBJ2-1; TRBD2 matches at 11 bases. Trimming removed 2 bases from V and 4 bases from J; junction bases left unmatched: 13. Per germline, CDR1 MGHRA and CDR2 YSYEKL. CDR3 size: 19 residues. The CDR3 protein is CASSQKVAGGPLWYNEQFF. The CDR3 DNA sequence: TGCGCCAGCAGCCAAAAAGTAGCGGGAGGGCCGCTGTGGTACAATGAGCAGTTCTTC.

The genes are TRBV10-3 and TRBJ2-1; a possible D gene is TRBD2 (6 bases). The CDR3 spans 17 residues. CDR1 and CDR2 from the germline V gene are ENHRY and SYGVKD. With 1 base removed from V and 4 bases from J, the gap between germline ends came to 17 bases. CDR3 DNA sequence: TGTGCCATCAGTGAGTGGGGGACTCTGGGGTTATACAATGAGCAGTTCTTC. It encodes CAISEWGTLGLYNEQFF.

The rearrangement uses TRBV5-1 and TRBJ2-7; 9 bases are a match to TRBD2. Trimming took 1 base from V and 2 from J; bases not matched to a gene: 4. The CDR3 consists of 15 residues. Germline V CDR1 and CDR2: SGHRS, YFSETQ. The chain's CDR3 is CASSLRLAEPYEQYF. CDR3 in DNA: TGCGCCAGCAGCTTGAGACTAGCGGAGCCCTACGAGCAGTACTTC.